Sequencing of this T cell receptor (beta chain) was carried out in a study of blood T cell repertoires in COVID-19. The germline V gene has CDR1 SGHRS and CDR2 YFSETQ. Trimming stripped 0 bases from V and 2 bases from J, with 12 bases between. There are 15 residues in the CDR3. Assay used: immunoSEQ multiplex PCR; TCRdb lists only in-frame clones, some missing. The table lists around 190,000 clones, less than 90% of them singletons. The sequenced sample was peripheral blood. The TCR originated in a man aged 65 to 85 with active or convalescent COVID-19. The chain couples TRBV5-1 to TRBJ2-7; TRBD1 might be the D (5 bases). The CDR3 DNA reads as TGCGCCAGCAGCTTGGATATCCGACAGACCTACGAGCAGTACTTC. Translation: CASSLDIRQTYEQYF.